This T cell receptor (beta chain) derives from a study of blood T cell repertoires in COVID-19. TCRdb keeps only in-frame clones here, not all; method: immunoSEQ multiplex PCR. In the table there are approximately 220,000 clones, approximately 81% of which are singletons. There are 11 residues in the CDR3. CDR1 and CDR2 (germline): LNHDA, SQIVND (reference sequence). The V end lost 3 bases, the J end lost 8 bases, and 6 bases lay between the germline ends. This receptor was identified in a woman of 80 years or more with acute or convalescent COVID-19. V is TRBV19 and J is TRBJ2-3; D is ambiguous. The sequencing input was peripheral blood. For the CDR3, the DNA is TGTGCCAGTAGTATTGGCTCTACGCAGTATTTT. Protein: CASSIGSTQYF.